This TCR beta chain was observed in a study of cytomegalovirus exposure and HLA in healthy donors. General study findings and limits: Further analysis was carried out later, and it showed several of the most significant clusters appearing linked to common viral pathogens. Researchers counted some 150 TCR beta chains as cytomegalovirus-associated.

In the PCR, 60 Vbeta and 13 Jbeta primers were used. TCRdb's copy holds only in-frame clones and misses some; the assay was immunoSEQ multiplex PCR. The sample has 95,000 to 150,000 clones; roughly 80% are singletons. Comments on this clone: Its matching antigen is unknown.

The specimen was PBMCs. This TCR derives from a man in his 60s in good health and CMV-seropositive.

The CDR3 protein is CASSLGAGAGEKLFF. In DNA, the CDR3 is TGTGCCAGCAGTCTAGGAGCAGGGGCGGGTGAAAAACTGTTTTTT. This rearrangement joins TRBV28 to TRBJ1-4; TRBD1 might be the D (6 bases). Germline assignment: CDR1 MDHEN and CDR2 SYDVKM. V lost 5 bases, J lost 7 bases, and 17 bases lay in between. The CDR3 loop spans 15 amino acids. Using reference TRBV28 and TRBJ1-4 for the parts outside the CDR3, the full variable domain is DVKVTQSSRYLVKRTGEKVFLECVQDMDHENMFWYRQDPGLGLRLIYFSYDVKMKEKGDIPEGYSVSREKKERFSLILESASTNQTSMYLCASSLGAGAGEKLFFGSGTQLSVL.